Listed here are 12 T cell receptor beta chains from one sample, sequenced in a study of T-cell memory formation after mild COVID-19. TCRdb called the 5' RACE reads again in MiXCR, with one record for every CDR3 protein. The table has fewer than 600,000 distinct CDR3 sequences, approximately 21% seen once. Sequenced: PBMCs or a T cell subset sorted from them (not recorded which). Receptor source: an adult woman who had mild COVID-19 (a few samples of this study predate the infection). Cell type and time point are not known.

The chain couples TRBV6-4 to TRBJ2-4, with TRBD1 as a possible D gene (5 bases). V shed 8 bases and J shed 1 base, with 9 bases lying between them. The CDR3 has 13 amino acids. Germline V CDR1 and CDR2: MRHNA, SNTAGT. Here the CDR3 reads CASARVAKNIQYF. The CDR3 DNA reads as TGTGCCAGCGCCAGGGTGGCCAAAAACATTCAGTACTTC.

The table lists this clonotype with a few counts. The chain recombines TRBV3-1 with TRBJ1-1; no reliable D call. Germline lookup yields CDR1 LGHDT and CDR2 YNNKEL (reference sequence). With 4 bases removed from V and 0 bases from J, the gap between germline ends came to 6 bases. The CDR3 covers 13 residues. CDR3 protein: CASSPMVNTEAFF. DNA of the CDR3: TGTGCCAGCAGCCCCATGGTGAACACTGAAGCTTTCTTT.

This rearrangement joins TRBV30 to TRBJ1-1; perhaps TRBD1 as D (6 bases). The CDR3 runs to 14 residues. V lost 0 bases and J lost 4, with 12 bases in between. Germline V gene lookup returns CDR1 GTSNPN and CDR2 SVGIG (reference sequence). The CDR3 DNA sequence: TGTGCCTGGAGTGTTATGAGGGGGGTCACTGAAGCTTTCTTT. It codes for CAWSVMRGVTEAFF.

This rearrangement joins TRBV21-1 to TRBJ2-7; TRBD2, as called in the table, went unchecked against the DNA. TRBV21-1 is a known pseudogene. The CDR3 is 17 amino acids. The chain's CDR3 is CASSLRTSGSSGYEQYF. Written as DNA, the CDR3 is TGTGCCAGCAGCCTCCGGACTAGCGGGAGTTCGGGCTACGAGCAGTACTTC.

CDR3 DNA: TGCAGTGCCATCCCGACGGGTACTGAAGCTTTCTTT. Translating it yields CSAIPTGTEAFF. V is TRBV20-1 and J is TRBJ1-1; D unresolved. V lost 6 bases and J 5 bases, leaving 13 bases between the germline ends. Germline CDR1 DFQATT, CDR2 SNEGSKA (reference sequence). This CDR3 is built from 12 residues.

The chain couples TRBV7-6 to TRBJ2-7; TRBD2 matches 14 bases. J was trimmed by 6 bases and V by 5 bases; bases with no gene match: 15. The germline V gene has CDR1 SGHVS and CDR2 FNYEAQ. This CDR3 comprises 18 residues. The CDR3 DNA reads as TGTGCCAGCAGCCTCAGACTAGCGGGAGGGCCGATCGTAGGCGAGCAGTACTTC. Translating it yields CASSLRLAGGPIVGEQYF.

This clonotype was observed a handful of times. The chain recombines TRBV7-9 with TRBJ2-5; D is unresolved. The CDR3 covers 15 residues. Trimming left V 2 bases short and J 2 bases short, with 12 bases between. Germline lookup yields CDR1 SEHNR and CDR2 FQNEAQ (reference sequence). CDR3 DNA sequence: TGTGCCAGCAGCTTATCAGACGTCCGGCAAGAGACCCAGTACTTC. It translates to CASSLSDVRQETQYF.

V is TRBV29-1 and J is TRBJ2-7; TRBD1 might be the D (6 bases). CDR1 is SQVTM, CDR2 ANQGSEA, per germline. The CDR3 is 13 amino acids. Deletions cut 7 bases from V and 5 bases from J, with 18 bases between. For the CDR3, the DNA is TGCAGCGGAGCGAACAGGGTTAGTAACGAGCAGTACTTC. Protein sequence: CSGANRVSNEQYF.

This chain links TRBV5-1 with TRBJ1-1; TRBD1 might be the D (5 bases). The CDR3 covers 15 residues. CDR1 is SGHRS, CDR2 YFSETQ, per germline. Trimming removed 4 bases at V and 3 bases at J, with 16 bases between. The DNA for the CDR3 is TGCGCCAGCAGCCCTCGAGGTGGGGCTGACACTGAAGCTTTCTTT. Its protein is CASSPRGGADTEAFF. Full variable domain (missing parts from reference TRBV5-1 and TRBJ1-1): KAGVTQTPRYLIKTRGQQVTLSCSPISGHRSVSWYQQTPGQGLQFLFEYFSETQRNKGNFPGRFSGRQFSNSRSEMNVSTLELGDSALYLCASSPRGGADTEAFFGQGTRLTVV.

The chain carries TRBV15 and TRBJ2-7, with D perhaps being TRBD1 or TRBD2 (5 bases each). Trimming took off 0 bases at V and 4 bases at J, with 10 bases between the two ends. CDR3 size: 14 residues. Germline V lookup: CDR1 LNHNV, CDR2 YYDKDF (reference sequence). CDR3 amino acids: CATSRDWDPYEQYF. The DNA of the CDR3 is TGTGCCACCAGCAGAGATTGGGACCCTTACGAGCAGTACTTC.

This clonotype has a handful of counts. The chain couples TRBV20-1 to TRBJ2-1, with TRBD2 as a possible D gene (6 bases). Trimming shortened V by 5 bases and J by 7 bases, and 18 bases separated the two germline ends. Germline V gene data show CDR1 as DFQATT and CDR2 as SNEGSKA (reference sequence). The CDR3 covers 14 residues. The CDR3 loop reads CSALSSGPGNEQFF. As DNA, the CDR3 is TGCAGTGCTCTTAGTAGCGGACCTGGGAATGAGCAGTTCTTC.

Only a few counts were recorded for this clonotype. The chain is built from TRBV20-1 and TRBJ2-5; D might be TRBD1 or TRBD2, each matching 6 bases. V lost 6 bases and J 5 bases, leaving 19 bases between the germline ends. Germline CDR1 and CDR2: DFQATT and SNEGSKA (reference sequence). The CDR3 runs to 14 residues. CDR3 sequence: CSATEGGVGETQYF. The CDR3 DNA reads TGCAGTGCAACCGAGGGGGGCGTAGGCGAGACCCAGTACTTC.